This passage covers 27 T cell receptor beta chains from one sample sequenced in a study of T cell responses to AZD1222 COVID-19 vaccine. TCRdb's copy holds only in-frame clones and misses some; the assay was immunoSEQ multiplex PCR. Of 100,000 to 150,000 clones listed, roughly 88% are singletons. The sequencing here drew on peripheral blood, taken on day 0 of MenACWY control vaccination. Receptors originate from an adult in good health.

The V gene is TRBV7-6, the J gene TRBJ2-5; D not resolved. The CDR3 has 15 amino acids. Germline loops: CDR1 SGHVS, CDR2 FNYEAQ. V lost 0 bases to trimming and J lost 5 bases, with 13 bases between them. The DNA of the CDR3 is TGTGCCAGCAGCTTAGCCGTAAATGTCGGGGAGACCCAGTACTTC. The encoded protein is CASSLAVNVGETQYF.

This rearrangement joins TRBV2 to TRBJ2-4, with D possibly TRBD1 on 6 matching bases. The V end lost 7 bases, the J end lost 0 bases, and 13 bases lay between the germline ends. Germline V CDR1 and CDR2: SNHLY, FYNNEI. The CDR3 sequence is 15 residues long. The CDR3 coding sequence is TGTGCCAGCACCTACAGGGTGGGAGCCAAAAACATTCAGTACTTC. Translation: CASTYRVGAKNIQYF.

V usage is TRBV27 and J usage is TRBJ1-5; D is undetermined. With 4 bases removed from V and 0 bases from J, the gap between germline ends came to 4 bases. The germline gives CDR1 MNHEY, CDR2 SMNVEV (reference sequence). The CDR3 extends over 13 amino acids. Here the CDR3 DNA reads TGTGCCAGCAGTTCTTATAGCAATCAGCCCCAGCATTTT. As protein: CASSSYSNQPQHF.

The chain carries TRBV11-2 and TRBJ2-7; no reliable D call. This CDR3 region has 14 residues. Looked up from germline, CDR1 is SGHAT and CDR2 is FQNNGV. Trimming removed 5 bases at V and 1 base at J, with 12 bases between. In DNA, the CDR3 is TGTGCCAGCAGCCCCCCCGTGGGATCCTACGAGCAGTACTTC. Translating gives CASSPPVGSYEQYF.

V gene TRBV20-1 combines with J gene TRBJ2-1, with 10 bases matching TRBD2. J lost 6 bases, V lost 3 bases, and 2 bases had no gene match. From germline, CDR1 is DFQATT and CDR2 SNEGSKA (reference sequence). This CDR3 region has 13 residues. The CDR3 reads CSASGTSANEQFF. CDR3 coding DNA: TGCAGTGCTAGTGGGACTAGCGCCAATGAGCAGTTCTTC.

This chain uses TRBV9 with TRBJ1-1, with D possibly matching TRBD1 (5 bases). The V end was cut by 3 bases, the J end by 5 bases, with 14 bases between. The germline gives CDR1 SGDLS, CDR2 YYNGEE. The CDR3 is made up of 14 amino acids. CDR3 amino acids: CASSGVRGRTEAFF. The CDR3 nucleotides read TGTGCCAGCAGCGGAGTGAGGGGTCGTACTGAAGCTTTCTTT.

The rearrangement uses TRBV7-2 and TRBJ2-4; perhaps D is TRBD1 or TRBD2 (6 bases each). Germline V lookup: CDR1 SGHTA, CDR2 FQGNSA. Trimming cost V 4 bases and J 6 bases, with 16 bases left between them. This CDR3 comprises 15 residues. CDR3 nucleotides: TGTGCCAGCAGCTCGGAGGGGGTGGGCAGAAACATTCAGTACTTC. Protein: CASSSEGVGRNIQYF.

This clone was recorded once. The gene calls are TRBV5-1 and TRBJ2-1; TRBD1 agrees at 7 bases. CDR3 length: 15 amino acids. Germline CDR1 reads SGHRS; CDR2 reads YFSETQ. Trimming took 2 bases from V and 0 from J; bases not matched to a gene: 2. Here the CDR3 reads CASSLQGSSYNEQFF. CDR3 nucleotides: TGCGCCAGCAGCTTACAGGGGAGCTCCTACAATGAGCAGTTCTTC.

This clone was observed once. The chain links TRBV27 to TRBJ2-7, with 10 bases fitting TRBD1. Germline V gene lookup returns CDR1 MNHEY and CDR2 SMNVEV (reference sequence). Trimming at V came to 8 bases and at J to 7 bases, leaving 14 bases not matched to a gene. This CDR3 is 15 amino acids long. The chain's CDR3 is CASRRGTGALREQYF. As DNA, the CDR3 is TGTGCCAGCCGAAGAGGGACAGGGGCCCTTCGGGAGCAGTACTTC.

CDR3 amino acids: CASSQNRALAKNIQYF. The CDR3 DNA is TGTGCCAGTAGTCAAAACCGGGCCCTAGCCAAAAACATTCAGTACTTC. This chain joins TRBV19 and TRBJ2-4; D is unclear. The CDR3 length is 16 residues. Germline V gene lookup returns CDR1 LNHDA and CDR2 SQIVND (reference sequence). Trimming pared 5 bases from V and 0 bases from J, leaving 14 bases between.

The rearrangement joins TRBV7-9 to TRBJ2-5; D perhaps matches TRBD2 (6 bases). V was cut by 0 bases and J by 5 bases, with 10 bases left in between. CDR3 length: 14 residues. The germline CDR1 and CDR2 sequences are SEHNR and FQNEAQ (reference sequence). CDR3: CASSLALAWETQYF. CDR3 in DNA: TGTGCCAGCAGCTTAGCCCTAGCGTGGGAGACCCAGTACTTC.

The chain is built from TRBV27 and TRBJ1-2; TRBD1 agrees at 7 bases. The V and J ends lost 5 bases and 4 bases, in that order; junction bases with no gene match: 7. The CDR3 loop spans 14 amino acids. CDR1 and CDR2 (germline): MNHEY, SMNVEV (reference sequence). The chain's CDR3 is CASSPPGQPYGYTF. The DNA for the CDR3 is TGTGCCAGCAGTCCTCCGGGACAGCCCTATGGCTACACCTTC.

The genes are TRBV6-6 and TRBJ1-2, with a weak D call TRBD1 (6 bases). The CDR3 is 14 amino acids. V shed 0 bases and J shed 6 bases, with 11 bases lying between them. Germline-derived CDR1 and CDR2 are MNHNY and SVGAGI (reference sequence). The CDR3 reads CASSYSNQGNGYTF. The CDR3 region has the DNA TGTGCCAGCAGTTACTCTAACCAGGGGAATGGCTACACCTTC.

V is TRBV5-1 and J is TRBJ2-6; the D gene is possibly TRBD2 (5 bases). Germline CDR1 SGHRS, CDR2 YFSETQ. CDR3 length equals 17 residues. The ends were cut back, 0 bases at V and 0 bases at J, with 10 bases in the middle. The CDR3 DNA is TGCGCCAGCAGCTTGGGGTTCGGGGACTCTGGGGCCAACGTCCTGACTTTC. It specifies CASSLGFGDSGANVLTF.

The rearrangement joins TRBV11-3 to TRBJ2-3; D possibly corresponds to TRBD2 (6 bases). V was shortened by 5 bases and J by 4 bases, with 19 bases between the two germline ends. The CDR3 totals 16 residues. CDR1 is SGHNT, CDR2 YENEEA, per germline. The CDR3: CASSDRTSGVSDTQYF. The CDR3 DNA reads TGTGCCAGCAGCGACCGGACGTCGGGGGTCTCAGATACGCAGTATTTT.

This chain connects TRBV6-4 to TRBJ2-2; a weak D match, TRBD1 (5 bases). V was shortened by 6 bases and J by 3 bases, with 11 bases between the two germline ends. Germline lookup yields CDR1 MRHNA and CDR2 SNTAGT. The CDR3 is 14 amino acids. CDR3 nucleotides: TGTGCCAGCAGGGTGGGGCCCGACACCGGGGAGCTGTTTTTT. Its translation: CASRVGPDTGELFF.

This sequence joins TRBV28 and TRBJ2-1; weak D call: TRBD2 (6 bases). The CDR3 is 16 residues long. With 2 bases removed from V and 8 bases from J, the gap between germline ends came to 19 bases. Germline V CDR1 and CDR2: MDHEN, SYDVKM. In DNA form, the CDR3 reads TGTGCCAGCAGTTTAGTTTTAGCGGCTGGAGTCGATGAGCAGTTCTTC. It encodes CASSLVLAAGVDEQFF.

This clone was recorded only once. This chain joins TRBV2 and TRBJ2-3; 8 positions match TRBD2. The CDR3 runs to 15 residues. V lost 7 bases to trimming and J lost 4 bases; unmatched junction nucleotides: 10. The germline CDR1 and CDR2 sequences are SNHLY and FYNNEI. CDR3 protein: CASMERGSSPDTQYF. The CDR3 DNA reads as TGTGCCAGCATGGAGCGGGGGAGTTCCCCAGATACGCAGTATTTT.

The V gene is TRBV6-5, the J gene TRBJ2-3; D is tentatively TRBD1 or TRBD2 (5 bases each). With 7 bases removed from V and 0 bases from J, the gap between germline ends came to 14 bases. From germline, CDR1 is MNHEY and CDR2 SVGAGI. The CDR3 consists of 15 residues. The CDR3 spells CASTLPGPSTDTQYF. Written as DNA, the CDR3 is TGTGCCAGCACCTTACCGGGGCCTAGCACAGATACGCAGTATTTT.

The rearrangement links TRBV29-1 to TRBJ1-1; 7 bases fit TRBD1. The CDR3 totals 15 residues. V lost 3 bases to trimming and J lost 0 bases; unmatched junction nucleotides: 7. Germline assignment: CDR1 SQVTM and CDR2 ANQGSEA. CDR3 nucleotide sequence: TGCAGCGTTGATCGACAGGGACCCCTGAACACTGAAGCTTTCTTT. Amino acids: CSVDRQGPLNTEAFF. Filled out from reference TRBV29-1 and TRBJ1-1, the complete variable domain reads SAVISQKPSRDICQRGTSLTIQCQVDSQVTMMFWYRQQPGQSLTLIATANQGSEATYESGFVIDKFPISRPNLTFSTLTVSNMSPEDSSIYLCSVDRQGPLNTEAFFGQGTRLTVV.

V usage is TRBV19 and J usage is TRBJ1-6, with 7 nucleotides matching TRBD1. From germline, CDR1 is LNHDA and CDR2 SQIVND (reference sequence). With V trimmed by 8 bases and J by 7 bases, 5 bases remained unmatched. The CDR3 has 13 residues. CDR3 sequence reads: CASSGGINSPLHF. CDR3 sequence (DNA): TGTGCCAGTTCAGGGGGGATAAATTCACCCCTCCACTTT.

V gene TRBV28 combines with J gene TRBJ2-5, with TRBD1 as a possible D gene (5 bases). The CDR3 is 15 amino acids. V was pared by 3 bases and J by 1 base, with 12 bases between. Per the germline V gene, CDR1 is MDHEN and CDR2 is SYDVKM. This chain's CDR3 is CASSFHRIRQETQYF. The CDR3 DNA sequence: TGTGCCAGCAGTTTCCACAGGATACGCCAAGAGACCCAGTACTTC.

V is TRBV5-1 and J is TRBJ2-1, with 9 positions matching TRBD2. The V gene end was trimmed by 1 base and the J gene end by 3 bases; junction bases not matched to a gene: 5. CDR1 is SGHRS and CDR2 is YFSETQ in the germline V gene. The CDR3 totals 16 residues. CDR3 amino acids: CASSLRASGVYNEQFF. CDR3 coding DNA: TGCGCCAGCAGCTTGCGGGCTAGCGGGGTCTACAATGAGCAGTTCTTC. The entire variable domain, with the rest obtained from reference TRBV5-1 and TRBJ2-1, is as follows: KAGVTQTPRYLIKTRGQQVTLSCSPISGHRSVSWYQQTPGQGLQFLFEYFSETQRNKGNFPGRFSGRQFSNSRSEMNVSTLELGDSALYLCASSLRASGVYNEQFFGPGTRLTVL.

The chain is built from TRBV10-3 and TRBJ1-2; D unresolved. Germline V gene sequence: CDR1 ENHRY, CDR2 SYGVKD. V lost 3 bases and J 8 bases, leaving 13 bases between the germline ends. The CDR3 spans 13 residues. The CDR3 sequence: CAISEVLGSGYTF. CDR3 coding DNA: TGTGCCATCAGTGAAGTATTAGGGAGCGGCTACACCTTC.

The chain has TRBV9 and TRBJ2-1; D unresolved. This CDR3 has 12 residues. Trimming shortened V by 3 bases and J by 12 bases, and 13 bases separated the two germline ends. CDR1 is SGDLS, CDR2 YYNGEE, per germline. The DNA for the CDR3 is TGTGCCAGCAGCGGAGTGCCGCCGGGGCAGTTCTTC. Translated, it gives CASSGVPPGQFF.

V usage is TRBV3-1 (or the pseudogene TRBV3-2) and J usage is TRBJ2-7; the match to TRBD2 covers 8 bases. The germline gives CDR1 LGHDT, CDR2 YNNKEL (reference sequence). The CDR3 is 15 residues long. Trimming at V came to 1 base and at J to 1 base, leaving 3 bases not matched to a gene. The CDR3 loop is CASSQASGPSYEQYF. The CDR3 DNA reads TGTGCCAGCAGCCAAGCTAGCGGGCCTTCCTACGAGCAGTACTTC.

This chain connects TRBV7-3 to TRBJ1-6; perhaps TRBD1 as D (6 bases). CDR1 and CDR2 (germline): SGHTA, FQGTGA. The CDR3 sequence is 13 residues long. Trimming pared 5 bases from V and 11 bases from J, leaving 13 bases between. The CDR3 coding sequence is TGTGCCAGCAGCCGGACGAGGGGGACACCCCTCCACTTT. Translated: CASSRTRGTPLHF.